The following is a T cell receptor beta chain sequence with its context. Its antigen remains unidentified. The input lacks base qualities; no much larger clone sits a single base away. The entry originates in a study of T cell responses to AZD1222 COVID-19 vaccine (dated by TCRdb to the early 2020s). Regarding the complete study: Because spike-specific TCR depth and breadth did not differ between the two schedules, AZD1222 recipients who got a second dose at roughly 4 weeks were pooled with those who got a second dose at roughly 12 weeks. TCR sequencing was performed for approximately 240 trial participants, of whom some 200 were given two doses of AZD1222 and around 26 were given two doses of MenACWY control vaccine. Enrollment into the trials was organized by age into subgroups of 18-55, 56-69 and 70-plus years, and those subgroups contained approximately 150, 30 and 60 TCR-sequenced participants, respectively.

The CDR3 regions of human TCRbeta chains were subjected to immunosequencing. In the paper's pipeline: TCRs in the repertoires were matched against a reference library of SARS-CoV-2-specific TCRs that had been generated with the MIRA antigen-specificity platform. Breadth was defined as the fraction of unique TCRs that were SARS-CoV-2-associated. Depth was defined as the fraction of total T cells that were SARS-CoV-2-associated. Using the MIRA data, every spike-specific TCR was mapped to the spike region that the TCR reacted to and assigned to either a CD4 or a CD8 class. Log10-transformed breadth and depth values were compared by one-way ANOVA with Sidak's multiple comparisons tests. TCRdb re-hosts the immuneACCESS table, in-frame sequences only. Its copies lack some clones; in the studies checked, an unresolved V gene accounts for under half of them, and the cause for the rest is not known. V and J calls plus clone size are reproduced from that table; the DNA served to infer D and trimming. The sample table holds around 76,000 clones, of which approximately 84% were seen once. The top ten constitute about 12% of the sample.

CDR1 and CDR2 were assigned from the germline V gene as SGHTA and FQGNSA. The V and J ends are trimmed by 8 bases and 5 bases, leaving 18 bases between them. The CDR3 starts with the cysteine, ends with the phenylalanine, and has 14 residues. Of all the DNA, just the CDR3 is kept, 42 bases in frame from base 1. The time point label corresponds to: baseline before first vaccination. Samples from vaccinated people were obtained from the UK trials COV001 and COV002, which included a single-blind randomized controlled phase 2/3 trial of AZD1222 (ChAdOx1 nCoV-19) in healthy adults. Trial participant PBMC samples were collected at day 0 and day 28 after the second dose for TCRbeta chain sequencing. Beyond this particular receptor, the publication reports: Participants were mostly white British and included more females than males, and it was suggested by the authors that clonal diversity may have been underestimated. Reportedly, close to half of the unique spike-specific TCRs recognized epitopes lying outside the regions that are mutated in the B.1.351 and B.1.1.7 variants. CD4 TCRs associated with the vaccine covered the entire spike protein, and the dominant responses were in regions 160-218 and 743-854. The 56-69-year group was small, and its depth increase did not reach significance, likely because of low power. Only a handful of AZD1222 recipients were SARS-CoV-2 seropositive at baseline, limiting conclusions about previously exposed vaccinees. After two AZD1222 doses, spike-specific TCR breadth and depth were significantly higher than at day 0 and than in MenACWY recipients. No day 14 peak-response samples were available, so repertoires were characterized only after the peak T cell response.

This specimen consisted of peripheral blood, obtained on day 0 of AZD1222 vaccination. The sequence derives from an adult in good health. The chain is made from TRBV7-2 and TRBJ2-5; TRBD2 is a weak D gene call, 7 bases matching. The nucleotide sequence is TGTGCCAGCCACGCCGGGGGGCTAGGGGAGACCCAGTACTTC. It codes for CASHAGGLGETQYF.